The clone carrying this T cell receptor beta chain was detected once. As yet, its antigen is unknown. This entry belongs to a study of CD8 T cells in ankylosing spondylitis. Study-level findings and limits: The study looked at matched synovial fluid samples from ankylosing spondylitis patients. Disease-linked clones were reported to be significantly enriched there. Several highly homologous variants formed a TCR beta motif that appeared characteristic of ankylosing spondylitis blood. Certain motif variants had earlier been reported in reactive arthritis synovial fluid and blood.

Library preparation for TCR beta used quantitative 5'-RACE with molecular barcodes. One entry per CDR3 protein results from TCRdb running MiXCR on the 5' RACE reads. The sample holds approximately 260,000 distinct CDR3 sequences, over 15% seen once. Trimming at V came to 1 base and at J to 0 bases, leaving 15 bases not matched to a gene. CDR1 is SGHAT, CDR2 FQNNGV, per germline. The CDR3 sequence is 21 residues long. The TCR sequence derives from a male donor with ankylosing spondylitis or in good health (not recorded which). The sequencing input was blood, either unsorted or a sorted T cell fraction (not recorded which). The V call is TRBV11-2, the J call TRBJ2-7, with 13 bases matching TRBD2. The CDR3 DNA follows: TGTGCCAGCAGCTTAGGACCGCCAACCGGGACTAGCGGGATTAGCTCCTACGAGCAGTACTTC. The encoded protein is CASSLGPPTGTSGISSYEQYF.